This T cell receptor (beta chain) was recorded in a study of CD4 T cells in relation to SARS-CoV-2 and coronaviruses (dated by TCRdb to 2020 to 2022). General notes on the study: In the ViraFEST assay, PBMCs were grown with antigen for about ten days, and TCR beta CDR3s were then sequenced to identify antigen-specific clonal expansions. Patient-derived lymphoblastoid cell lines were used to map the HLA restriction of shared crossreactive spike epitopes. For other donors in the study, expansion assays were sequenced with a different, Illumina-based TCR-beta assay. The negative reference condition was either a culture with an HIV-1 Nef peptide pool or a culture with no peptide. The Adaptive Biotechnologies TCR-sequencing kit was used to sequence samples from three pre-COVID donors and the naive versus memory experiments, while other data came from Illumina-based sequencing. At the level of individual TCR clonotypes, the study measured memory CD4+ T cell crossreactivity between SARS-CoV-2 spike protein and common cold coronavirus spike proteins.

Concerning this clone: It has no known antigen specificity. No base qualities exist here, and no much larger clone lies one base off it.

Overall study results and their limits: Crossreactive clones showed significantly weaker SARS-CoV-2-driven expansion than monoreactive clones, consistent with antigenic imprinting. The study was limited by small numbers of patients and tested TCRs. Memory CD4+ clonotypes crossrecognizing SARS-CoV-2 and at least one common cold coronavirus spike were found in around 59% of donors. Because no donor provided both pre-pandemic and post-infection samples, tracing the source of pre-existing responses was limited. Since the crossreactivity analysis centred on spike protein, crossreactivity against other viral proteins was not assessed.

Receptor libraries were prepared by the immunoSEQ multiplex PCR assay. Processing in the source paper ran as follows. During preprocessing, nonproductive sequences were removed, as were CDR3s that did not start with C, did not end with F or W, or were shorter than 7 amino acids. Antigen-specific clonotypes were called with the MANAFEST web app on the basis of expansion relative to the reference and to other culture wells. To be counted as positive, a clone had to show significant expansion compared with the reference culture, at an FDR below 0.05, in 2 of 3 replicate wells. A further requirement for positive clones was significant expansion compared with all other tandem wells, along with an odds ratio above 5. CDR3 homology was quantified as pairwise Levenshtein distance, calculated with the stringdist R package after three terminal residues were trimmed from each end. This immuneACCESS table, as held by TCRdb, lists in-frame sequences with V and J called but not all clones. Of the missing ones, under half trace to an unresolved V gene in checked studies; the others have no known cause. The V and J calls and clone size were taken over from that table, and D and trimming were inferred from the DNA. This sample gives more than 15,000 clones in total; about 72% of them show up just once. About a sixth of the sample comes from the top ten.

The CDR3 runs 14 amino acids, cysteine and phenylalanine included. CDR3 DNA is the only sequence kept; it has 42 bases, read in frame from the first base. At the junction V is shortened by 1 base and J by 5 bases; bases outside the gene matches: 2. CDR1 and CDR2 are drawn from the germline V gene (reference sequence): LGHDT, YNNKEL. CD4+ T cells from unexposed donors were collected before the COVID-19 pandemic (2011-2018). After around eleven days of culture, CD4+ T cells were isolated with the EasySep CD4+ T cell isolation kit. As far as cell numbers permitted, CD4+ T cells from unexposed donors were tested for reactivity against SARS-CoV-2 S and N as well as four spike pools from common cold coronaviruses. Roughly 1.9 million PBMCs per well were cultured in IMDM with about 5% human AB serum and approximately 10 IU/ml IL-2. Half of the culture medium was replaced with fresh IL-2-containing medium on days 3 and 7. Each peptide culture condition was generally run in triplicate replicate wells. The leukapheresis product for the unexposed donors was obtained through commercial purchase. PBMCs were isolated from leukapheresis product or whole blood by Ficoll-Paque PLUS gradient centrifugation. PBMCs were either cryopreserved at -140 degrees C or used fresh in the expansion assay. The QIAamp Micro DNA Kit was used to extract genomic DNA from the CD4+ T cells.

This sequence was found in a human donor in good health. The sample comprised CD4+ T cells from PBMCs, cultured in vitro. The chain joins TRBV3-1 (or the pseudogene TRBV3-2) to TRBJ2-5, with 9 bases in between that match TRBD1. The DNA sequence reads TGTGCCAGCAGCCAAGCGGGGACAGGGGAGACCCAGTACTTC. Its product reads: CASSQAGTGETQYF.